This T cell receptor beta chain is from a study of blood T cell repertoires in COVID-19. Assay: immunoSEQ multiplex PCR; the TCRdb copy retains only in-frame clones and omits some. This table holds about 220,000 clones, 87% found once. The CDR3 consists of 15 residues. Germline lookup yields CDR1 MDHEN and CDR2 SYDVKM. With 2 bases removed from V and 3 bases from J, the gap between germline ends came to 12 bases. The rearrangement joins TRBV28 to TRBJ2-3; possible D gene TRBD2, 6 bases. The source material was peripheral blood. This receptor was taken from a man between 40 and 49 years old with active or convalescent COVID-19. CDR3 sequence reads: CASSLAPSVTDTQYF. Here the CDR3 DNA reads TGTGCCAGCAGTTTAGCGCCTAGCGTAACAGATACGCAGTATTTT.